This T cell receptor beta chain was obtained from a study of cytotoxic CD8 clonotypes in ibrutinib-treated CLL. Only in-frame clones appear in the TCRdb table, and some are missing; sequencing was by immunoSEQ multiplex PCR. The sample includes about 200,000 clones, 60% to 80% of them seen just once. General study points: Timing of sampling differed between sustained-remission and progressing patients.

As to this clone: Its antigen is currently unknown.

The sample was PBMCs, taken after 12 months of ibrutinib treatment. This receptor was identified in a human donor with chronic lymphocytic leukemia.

The CDR3 sequence is CASSSPGGADTQYF. In DNA, the CDR3 is TGTGCCAGCAGTTCCCCCGGGGGGGCGGATACGCAGTATTTT. The J gene is TRBJ2-3, the V gene TRBV28; 8 positions agree with TRBD2. The CDR3 extends over 14 amino acids. J gave up 6 bases and V 4 bases, and 6 bases lay outside the gene matches. Germline V CDR1 and CDR2: MDHEN, SYDVKM.